These 11 T cell receptor beta chains were sequenced from one sample in a study of control samples from healthy donors and cancer patients. Some clones are missing from TCRdb's copy, which holds only in-frame ones; the method was immunoSEQ multiplex PCR. The sample consists of more than 120,000 clones, around 90% of them appearing once. The source material was blood. The receptors shown here come from a man aged 25 to 45 in good health.

This clone is a singleton in its sample. CDR3: CASSPTWTNSPLHF. DNA for the CDR3: TGTGCCAGCAGTCCAACATGGACCAATTCACCCCTCCACTTT. The chain links TRBV28 to TRBJ1-6; no clear D. Germline V gives CDR1 MDHEN, CDR2 SYDVKM. This CDR3 region has 14 residues. The germline V and J ends were trimmed by 5 bases and 7 bases, with 12 bases remaining between them.

The CDR3 sequence: CASSVFRGMNTEAFF. The DNA of the CDR3 is TGTGCCAGCAGCGTCTTCAGGGGTATGAACACTGAAGCTTTCTTT. The chain links TRBV9 to TRBJ1-1; tentatively, D is TRBD1 (6 bases). CDR1 and CDR2 (germline): SGDLS, YYNGEE. This CDR3 is built from 15 residues. The V end was cut by 2 bases, the J end by 0 bases, with 11 bases between.

The chain is built from TRBV30 and TRBJ1-2, with D possibly being TRBD1 (5 bases). The CDR3 covers 12 residues. Trimming cost V 1 base and J 8 bases, with 11 bases left between them. CDR1 and CDR2 (germline): GTSNPN, SVGIG (reference sequence). The CDR3 region is CAWSGGVLGYTF. In DNA form, the CDR3 reads TGTGCCTGGAGTGGGGGGGTTCTGGGCTACACCTTC. Supplemented by reference TRBV30 and TRBJ1-2, the full variable domain reads SQTIHQWPATLVQPVGSPLSLECTVEGTSNPNLYWYRQAAGRGLQLLFYSVGIGQISSEVPQNLSASRPQDRQFILSSKKLLLSDSGFYLCAWSGGVLGYTFGSGTRLTVV.

The chain joins TRBV5-6 to TRBJ1-2; 7 bases fit TRBD1. The CDR3 loop spans 14 amino acids. J lost 0 bases, V lost 5 bases, and 4 bases had no gene match. Germline CDR1 and CDR2: SGHDT and YYEEEE. In DNA, the CDR3 is TGTGCCAGCAGAAGACAGGGTCCTAACTATGGCTACACCTTC. It codes for CASRRQGPNYGYTF.

This chain connects TRBV5-1 to TRBJ1-4, with D unclear. This CDR3 is built from 13 residues. The V gene lost 1 base and the J gene lost 5 bases, with 6 bases spanning the gap. From germline, CDR1 is SGHRS and CDR2 YFSETQ. CDR3: CASSLRSNEKLFF. The CDR3, as DNA: TGCGCCAGCAGCTTGCGAAGCAATGAAAAACTGTTTTTT.

The rearrangement uses TRBV5-6 and TRBJ1-5, with D tentatively TRBD1 (6 bases). V was cut by 4 bases and J by 0 bases, with 8 bases left in between. The germline CDR1 and CDR2 sequences are SGHDT and YYEEEE. The CDR3 loop spans 14 amino acids. The CDR3 loop is CASSHRVSNQPQHF. As DNA, the CDR3 is TGTGCCAGCAGCCACAGGGTTAGCAATCAGCCCCAGCATTTT.

This chain joins TRBV18 and TRBJ1-6; D ambiguous. The CDR3 consists of 12 residues. Trimming took 0 bases from V and 16 from J, leaving 10 bases between them. Germline V gene lookup returns CDR1 KGHSH and CDR2 LQKENI. The CDR3 nucleotides are TGTGCCAGCTCACCACCGGAGGGAACTCTCCACTTT. Protein: CASSPPEGTLHF.

J is TRBJ2-1 and V is TRBV19, with 11 bases fitting TRBD2. The trim removed 3 bases at V and 3 bases at J, leaving 1 base unmatched. Germline CDR1 and CDR2: LNHDA and SQIVND (reference sequence). This CDR3 has 15 amino acids. CDR3 in amino acids: CASSMGTSGYNEQFF. CDR3 nucleotide sequence: TGTGCCAGTAGTATGGGGACTAGCGGCTACAATGAGCAGTTCTTC.

The rearrangement links TRBV6-6 to TRBJ1-2; D call uncertain. Germline lookup yields CDR1 MNHNY and CDR2 SVGAGI (reference sequence). Trimming removed 2 bases at V and 8 bases at J, with 6 bases between. The CDR3 length is 11 residues. For the CDR3, the DNA is TGTGCCAGCAGTTACACACAGGGCTACACCTTC. Amino acids: CASSYTQGYTF.

The chain links TRBV5-6 to TRBJ1-4; D is unresolved. Between the trimmed V and J ends, which lost 4 bases and 0 bases, there was a span of 10 bases. This CDR3 contains 15 residues. The germline V gene has CDR1 SGHDT and CDR2 YYEEEE. DNA for the CDR3: TGTGCCAGCAGCATACGACGGACAACTAATGAAAAACTGTTTTTT. It is translated as CASSIRRTTNEKLFF.

V usage is TRBV7-6 and J usage is TRBJ1-1, with D possibly matching TRBD1 (5 bases). V was clipped by 5 bases and J by 4 bases, with 17 bases between them. CDR1 is SGHVS and CDR2 is FNYEAQ in the germline V gene. This CDR3 region has 15 residues. CDR3 in amino acids: CASSPMSGYGTEAFF. The CDR3, as DNA: TGTGCCAGCAGCCCGATGTCAGGGTATGGCACTGAAGCTTTCTTT.